This TCR beta chain was identified during a study of control samples from healthy donors and cancer patients. Data came from immunoSEQ multiplex PCR; TCRdb stores just in-frame clones and leaves some out. Of under 30,000 clones detected, approximately 90% appear once; the ten largest clones hold 3% to 5%. V lost 3 bases and J lost 4, with 10 bases in between. The V gene's germline CDR1 is KGHDR and CDR2 SFDVKD. The CDR3 has 14 amino acids. Sequenced material: formalin-fixed, paraffin-embedded tissue. The genes are TRBV24-1 and TRBJ2-3; TRBD1 is a possible D gene (6 bases). This receptor was obtained from a female donor with melanoma. CDR3 nucleotide sequence: TGTGCCACCAGTGATACAGGGTTGGCAGATACGCAGTATTTT. It yields the protein CATSDTGLADTQYF.